This TCR beta chain emerged from a study of CD8+CD57+ T cells in acquired aplastic anemia. Study-level background: When averaged, DNA from sorted CD4+ and CD8+ cells came to approximately 3 ug. Findings and limits, study-wide: Patients did not significantly differ from controls in CD8+ Simpson's diversity.

Only patients with CD8+CD57+ cell expansion on flow cytometry were chosen for sequencing. Severe acquired aplastic anemia was present in all patients. Researchers used genomic DNA as the template to profile TCR beta VDJ and CDR3. TCRdb reprocessed the reads with MiXCR, giving one entry per CDR3 protein. This repertoire shows some 120,000 distinct CDR3 sequences, about two fifths found once; its top ten account for approximately 2.6%. CDR1 is SGHNT, CDR2 YENEEA, per germline. The J segment lost 2 bases and the V segment lost 1 base, leaving 5 bases of the junction unmatched. The CDR3 is made up of 16 amino acids. This clonotype appeared many times. Its antigen remains unidentified.

The sample was sorted CD4+, CD8+, or CD8+CD57+ T cells (not recorded which) from PBMCs. The receptor's source is a human donor with aplastic anemia. V and J are TRBV11-3 and TRBJ2-3; 8 bases fit TRBD1. This chain's CDR3 is CASSLGGTGATDTQYF. The CDR3 region has the DNA TGTGCCAGCAGCTTAGGGGGGACAGGAGCCACAGATACGCAGTATTTT. Combining the CDR3 with reference TRBV11-3 and TRBJ2-3 gives the whole variable domain EAGVVQSPRYKIIEKKQPVAFWCNPISGHNTLYWYLQNLGQGPELLIRYENEEAVDDSQLPKDRFSAERLKGVDSTLKIQPAELGDSAVYLCASSLGGTGATDTQYFGPGTRLTVL.